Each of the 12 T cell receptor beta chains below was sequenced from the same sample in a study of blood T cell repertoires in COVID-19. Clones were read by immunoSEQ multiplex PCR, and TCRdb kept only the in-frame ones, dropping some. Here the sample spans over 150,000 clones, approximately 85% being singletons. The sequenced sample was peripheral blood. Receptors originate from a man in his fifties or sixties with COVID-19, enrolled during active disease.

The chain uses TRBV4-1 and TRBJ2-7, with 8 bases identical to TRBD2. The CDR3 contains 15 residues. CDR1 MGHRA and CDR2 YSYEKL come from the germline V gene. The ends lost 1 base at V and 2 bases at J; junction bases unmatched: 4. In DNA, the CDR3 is TGCGCCAGCAGCCAAGTCCTAGCGGGCACCTACGAGCAGTACTTC. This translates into CASSQVLAGTYEQYF.

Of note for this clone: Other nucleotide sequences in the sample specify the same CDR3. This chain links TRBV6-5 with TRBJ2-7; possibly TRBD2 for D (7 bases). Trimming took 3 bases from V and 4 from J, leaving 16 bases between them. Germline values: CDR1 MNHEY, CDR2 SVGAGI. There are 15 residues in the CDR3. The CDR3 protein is CASSYGGGRQYEQYF. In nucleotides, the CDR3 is TGTGCCAGCAGTTATGGGGGGGGCCGACAATACGAGCAGTACTTC.

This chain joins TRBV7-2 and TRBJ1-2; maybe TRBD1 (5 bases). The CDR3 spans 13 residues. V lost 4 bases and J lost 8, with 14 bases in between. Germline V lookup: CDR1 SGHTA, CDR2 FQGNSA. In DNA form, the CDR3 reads TGTGCCAGCAGCTGGAGGGGTCCGGGAGGCTACACCTTC. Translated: CASSWRGPGGYTF.

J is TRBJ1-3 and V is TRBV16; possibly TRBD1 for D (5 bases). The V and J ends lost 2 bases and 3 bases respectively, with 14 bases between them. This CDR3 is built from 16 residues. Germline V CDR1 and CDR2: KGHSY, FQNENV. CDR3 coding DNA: TGTGCCAGCAGCCAAGTACCAGGGAAGGGTGGAAACACCATATATTTT. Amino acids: CASSQVPGKGGNTIYF.

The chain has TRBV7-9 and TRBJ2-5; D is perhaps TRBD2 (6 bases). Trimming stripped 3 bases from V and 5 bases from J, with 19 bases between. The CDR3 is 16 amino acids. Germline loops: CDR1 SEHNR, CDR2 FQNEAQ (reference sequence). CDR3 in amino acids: CASSFGIPSEAETQYF. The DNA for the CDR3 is TGTGCCAGCAGCTTCGGGATTCCTAGCGAGGCTGAGACCCAGTACTTC.

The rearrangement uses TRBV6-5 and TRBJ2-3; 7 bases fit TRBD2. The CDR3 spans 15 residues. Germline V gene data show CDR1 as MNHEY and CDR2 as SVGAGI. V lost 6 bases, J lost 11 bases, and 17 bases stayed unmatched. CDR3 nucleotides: TGTGCCAGCAGGTCCTCTAGCGGACCCCCTATGGAGCAGTATTTT. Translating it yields CASRSSSGPPMEQYF.

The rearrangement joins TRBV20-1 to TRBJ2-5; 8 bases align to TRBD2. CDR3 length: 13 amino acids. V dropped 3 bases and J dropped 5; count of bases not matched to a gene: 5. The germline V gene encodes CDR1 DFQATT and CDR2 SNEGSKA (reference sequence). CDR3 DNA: TGCAGTGCTAGTAGCCCGGGGGGGGAGACCCAGTACTTC. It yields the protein CSASSPGGETQYF.

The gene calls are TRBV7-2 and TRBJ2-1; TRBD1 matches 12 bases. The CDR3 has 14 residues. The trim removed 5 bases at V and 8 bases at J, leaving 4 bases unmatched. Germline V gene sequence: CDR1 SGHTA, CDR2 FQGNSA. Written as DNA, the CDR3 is TGTGCCAGCAGCCGGGACAGGGGGCTTCATGAGCAGTTCTTC. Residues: CASSRDRGLHEQFF.

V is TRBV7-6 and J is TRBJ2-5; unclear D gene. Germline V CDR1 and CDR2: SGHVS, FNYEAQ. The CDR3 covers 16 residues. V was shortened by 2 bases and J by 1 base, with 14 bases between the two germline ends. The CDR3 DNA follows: TGTGCCAGCAGCTTAAATGGCGGCCCGACCCAAGAGACCCAGTACTTC. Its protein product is CASSLNGGPTQETQYF.

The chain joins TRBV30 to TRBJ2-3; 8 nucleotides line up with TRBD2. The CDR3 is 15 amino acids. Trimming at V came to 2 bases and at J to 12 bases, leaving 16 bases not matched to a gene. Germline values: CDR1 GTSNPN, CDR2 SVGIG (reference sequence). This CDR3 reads CAWSFPGLEGGKQYF. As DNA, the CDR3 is TGTGCCTGGAGTTTTCCGGGACTAGAGGGGGGGAAACAGTATTTT. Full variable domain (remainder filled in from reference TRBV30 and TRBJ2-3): SQTIHQWPATLVQPVGSPLSLECTVEGTSNPNLYWYRQAAGRGLQLLFYSVGIGQISSEVPQNLSASRPQDRQFILSSKKLLLSDSGFYLCAWSFPGLEGGKQYFGPGTRLTVL.

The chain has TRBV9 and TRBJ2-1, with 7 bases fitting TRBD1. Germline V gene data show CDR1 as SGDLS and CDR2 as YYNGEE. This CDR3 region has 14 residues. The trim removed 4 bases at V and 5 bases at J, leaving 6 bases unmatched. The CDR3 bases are TGTGCCAGCAGCCCTCGACAGGGCAACAATGAGCAGTTCTTC. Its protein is CASSPRQGNNEQFF. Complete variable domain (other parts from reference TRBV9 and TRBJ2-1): DSGVTQTPKHLITATGQRVTLRCSPRSGDLSVYWYQQSLDQGLQFLIQYYNGEERAKGNILERFSAQQFPDLHSELNLSSLELGDSALYFCASSPRQGNNEQFFGPGTRLTVL.

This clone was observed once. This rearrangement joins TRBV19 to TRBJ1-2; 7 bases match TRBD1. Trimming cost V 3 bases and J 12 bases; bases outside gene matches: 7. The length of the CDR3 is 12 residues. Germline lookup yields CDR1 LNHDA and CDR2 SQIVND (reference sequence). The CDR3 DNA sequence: TGTGCCAGTAGTATTACGGGACAGCTGCACACCTTC. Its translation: CASSITGQLHTF. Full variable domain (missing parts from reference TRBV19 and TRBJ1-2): DGGITQSPKYLFRKEGQNVTLSCEQNLNHDAMYWYRQDPGQGLRLIYYSQIVNDFQKGDIAEGYSVSREKKESFPLTVTSAQKNPTAFYLCASSITGQLHTFGSGTRLTVV.